This entry lists 30 T cell receptor beta chains sequenced from one sample in a study of blood T cell repertoires in COVID-19. Here immunoSEQ multiplex PCR was the method, and the copy in TCRdb shows in-frame clones only, minus some. The sample contains around 140,000 clones, around 80% of which appear only once. Sequenced input: peripheral blood. Source of these receptors: an older woman with acute or convalescent COVID-19.

This chain uses TRBV3-1 (or the pseudogene TRBV3-2) with TRBJ2-7, with D tentatively TRBD1 (5 bases). Trimming stripped 1 base from V and 6 bases from J, with 13 bases between. CDR3 size: 14 residues. Germline V gene lookup returns CDR1 LGHDT and CDR2 YNNKEL (reference sequence). CDR3 protein: CASSQGGRVPEQYF. In nucleotides, the CDR3 is TGTGCCAGCAGCCAAGGCGGCAGGGTGCCCGAGCAGTACTTC.

The chain couples TRBV3-1 (or the pseudogene TRBV3-2) to TRBJ2-5; 10 nucleotides match TRBD2. Germline V gene lookup returns CDR1 LGHDT and CDR2 YNNKEL (reference sequence). V was pared by 4 bases and J by 7 bases, with 3 bases of the junction left unmatched. The CDR3 spans 13 residues. CDR3 sequence: CASSPRTSGTQYF. CDR3 nucleotides: TGTGCCAGCAGCCCGAGGACTAGCGGGACCCAGTACTTC.

This clone was seen a few times. The CDR3 bases are TGTGCCAGCAGTCCGCGGGACAGACCCCCGTACACTGAAGCTTTCTTT. Translation: CASSPRDRPPYTEAFF. The chain carries TRBV27 and TRBJ1-1, with 7 bases matching TRBD1. V trimming: 5 bases; J trimming: 3 bases; junction bases outside the gene matches: 12. Looked up from germline, CDR1 is MNHEY and CDR2 is SMNVEV (reference sequence). The CDR3 is 16 residues long.

The rearrangement uses TRBV28 and TRBJ2-5; the D gene is possibly TRBD2 (5 bases). The CDR3 has 14 residues. The germline gives CDR1 MDHEN, CDR2 SYDVKM. V lost 6 bases, J lost 2 bases, and 13 bases lay in between. CDR3 in DNA: TGTGCCAGCAGCCCCGGGAACCTACAAGAGACCCAGTACTTC. Its translation: CASSPGNLQETQYF.

The V call is TRBV5-1, the J call TRBJ2-1; possibly TRBD2 for D (6 bases). Germline V lookup: CDR1 SGHRS, CDR2 YFSETQ. V dropped 0 bases and J dropped 6 bases, with 13 bases sitting between them. This CDR3 is 15 amino acids long. CDR3 residues: CASSLAGTRVNEQFF. CDR3 nucleotide sequence: TGCGCCAGCAGCTTGGCAGGGACTCGAGTCAATGAGCAGTTCTTC.

V is TRBV11-3 and J is TRBJ2-1; D might be TRBD1 (5 bases). The CDR3 totals 15 residues. Deletions cut 2 bases from V and 2 bases from J, with 10 bases between. Germline V gives CDR1 SGHNT, CDR2 YENEEA. DNA for the CDR3: TGTGCCAGCAGCTTAAATCCAGGGCCCTACAATGAGCAGTTCTTC. Its protein product is CASSLNPGPYNEQFF.

The CDR3 DNA reads as TGTGCCAGCAGCGTAGCCCCCATACAGATACCGAACACTGAAGCTTTCTTT. Amino acids: CASSVAPIQIPNTEAFF. The chain links TRBV9 to TRBJ1-1; D remains ambiguous. Trimming shortened V by 0 bases and J by 1 base, and 16 bases separated the two germline ends. The CDR3 is made up of 17 amino acids. Germline assignment: CDR1 SGDLS and CDR2 YYNGEE.

This chain joins TRBV6-2 or TRBV6-3 and TRBJ2-7; D perhaps matches TRBD2 (5 bases). Trimming took off 3 bases at V and 6 bases at J, with 12 bases between the two ends. CDR1 and CDR2 (germline): MNHEY, SVGEGT. This CDR3 comprises 13 residues. CDR3 region: CASSYAGGAEQYF. The CDR3 DNA is TGTGCCAGCAGTTATGCAGGAGGAGCCGAGCAGTACTTC.

This sequence joins TRBV10-1 and TRBJ1-6; D remains ambiguous. V lost 5 bases and J lost 8, with 10 bases in between. CDR3 length equals 13 residues. Germline CDR1 reads WNHNN; CDR2 reads SYGVQD (reference sequence). The DNA of the CDR3 is TGCGCCAGCAGTCCGGTTTTTGATTCACCCCTCCACTTT. Its protein product is CASSPVFDSPLHF.

V gene TRBV30 combines with J gene TRBJ1-4, with D possibly matching TRBD1 (5 bases). V lost 0 bases to trimming and J lost 2 bases, with 25 bases between them. The CDR3 consists of 20 residues. The germline V gene has CDR1 GTSNPN and CDR2 SVGIG (reference sequence). The CDR3 DNA sequence: TGTGCCTGGAGTGTACTTCGTCCAGGACAATTCCTAGAGACTAATGAAAAACTGTTTTTT. Its protein product is CAWSVLRPGQFLETNEKLFF.

J is TRBJ2-7 and V is TRBV27; D is possibly TRBD2 (5 bases). The V and J ends lost 8 bases and 3 bases respectively, with 17 bases between them. Germline V gene lookup returns CDR1 MNHEY and CDR2 SMNVEV (reference sequence). CDR3 length equals 14 residues. The CDR3 is CASSLAGFFYEQYF. CDR3 DNA: TGTGCCAGCTCCCTAGCAGGTTTCTTCTACGAGCAGTACTTC.

The chain combines TRBV25-1 with TRBJ1-1; D is unclear. The germline gives CDR1 MGHDK, CDR2 SYGVNS. There are 12 residues in the CDR3. The ends were cut back, 6 bases at V and 6 bases at J, with 11 bases in the middle. The CDR3 DNA reads TGTGCCAGCAGCAAAGACACGCCTGAAGCTTTCTTT. It codes for CASSKDTPEAFF.

This clone was observed a handful of times. The chain is built from TRBV28 and TRBJ1-3; D is unclear. The CDR3 totals 15 residues. V shed 5 bases and J shed 0 bases, with 11 bases lying between them. The V gene's germline CDR1 is MDHEN and CDR2 SYDVKM. The CDR3 region has the DNA TGTGCCAGCAGTCGCGCGAGCATCTCTGGAAACACCATATATTTT. The encoded protein is CASSRASISGNTIYF.

The chain employs TRBV9 and TRBJ2-7, with a tentative D call TRBD2 (5 bases). The CDR3 has 15 residues. Trimming removed 1 base from V and 0 bases from J, with 11 bases in between. Germline CDR1 reads SGDLS; CDR2 reads YYNGEE. As DNA, the CDR3 is TGTGCCAGCAGCGTAACAGCGGAAGACTCCTACGAGCAGTACTTC. The encoded protein is CASSVTAEDSYEQYF.

J is TRBJ1-2 and V is TRBV5-1; D is uncertain. The CDR3 contains 11 residues. Germline V lookup: CDR1 SGHRS, CDR2 YFSETQ. V lost 5 bases to trimming and J lost 8 bases, with 10 bases between them. The CDR3 sequence is CASRDIGGYTF. In nucleotides, the CDR3 is TGCGCCAGCAGAGACATTGGCGGCTACACCTTC.

This clone has just a few counts. This rearrangement joins TRBV2 to TRBJ2-2; D might be TRBD2 (5 bases). This CDR3 is built from 13 residues. The germline V gene encodes CDR1 SNHLY and CDR2 FYNNEI. The V end was cut by 6 bases, the J end by 4 bases, with 9 bases between. The CDR3 sequence: CASRDFLTGELFF. CDR3 in DNA: TGTGCCAGCAGGGACTTCCTCACCGGGGAGCTGTTTTTT.

V gene TRBV7-3 combines with J gene TRBJ2-1, with D maybe TRBD2 (6 bases). Germline V gene data show CDR1 as SGHTA and CDR2 as FQGTGA. The germline V and J ends were trimmed by 4 bases and 8 bases, with 15 bases remaining between them. The CDR3 extends over 14 amino acids. CDR3 in amino acids: CASSSGLPVDEQFF. The CDR3 region has the DNA TGTGCCAGCAGCTCGGGACTCCCCGTCGATGAGCAGTTCTTC.

The rearrangement links TRBV6-5 to TRBJ2-3, with TRBD2 matching over 7 bases. V trimming: 5 bases; J trimming: 2 bases; junction bases outside the gene matches: 4. Germline values: CDR1 MNHEY, CDR2 SVGAGI. The CDR3 has 14 amino acids. The CDR3 here is CASSQGGPTDTQYF. CDR3 DNA sequence: TGTGCCAGCAGTCAGGGAGGGCCCACAGATACGCAGTATTTT.

V usage is TRBV2 and J usage is TRBJ1-5; 9 bases are shared with TRBD1. The germline CDR1 and CDR2 sequences are SNHLY and FYNNEI. The CDR3 sequence is 15 residues long. The ends lost 7 bases at V and 4 bases at J; junction bases unmatched: 8. In DNA form, the CDR3 reads TGTGCCAGCACCTTGGGACAGGGCGCTAATCAGCCCCAGCATTTT. Residues: CASTLGQGANQPQHF.

Here the CDR3 reads CASSLSRGGTPANEQFF. In nucleotides, the CDR3 is TGCGCCAGCAGCTTAAGTCGGGGCGGGACTCCGGCAAATGAGCAGTTCTTC. The rearrangement links TRBV5-1 to TRBJ2-1; possible D gene TRBD2, 6 bases. The V gene lost 2 bases and the J gene lost 7 bases, with 22 bases spanning the gap. CDR1 is SGHRS, CDR2 YFSETQ, per germline. This CDR3 is 17 amino acids long.

The chain combines TRBV18 with TRBJ2-7, with TRBD1 matching 7 bases. V dropped 6 bases and J dropped 2; count of bases not matched to a gene: 7. CDR3 size: 14 residues. In germline, CDR1 is KGHSH, CDR2 LQKENI. CDR3 loop: CASSLRDSAYEQYF. CDR3 nucleotide sequence: TGTGCCAGCTCCCTCCGGGACAGTGCCTACGAGCAGTACTTC.

The chain is built from TRBV7-2 and TRBJ2-7; TRBD1 is a possible D gene (6 bases). CDR3 length: 13 amino acids. Germline V gives CDR1 SGHTA, CDR2 FQGNSA. The V end lost 2 bases, the J end lost 3 bases, and 8 bases lay between the germline ends. The CDR3 here is CASSLNRDYEQYF. CDR3 nucleotides: TGTGCCAGCAGCTTAAACAGGGACTACGAGCAGTACTTC. Variable domain in full (rest from reference TRBV7-2 and TRBJ2-7): GAGVSQSPSNKVTEKGKDVELRCDPISGHTALYWYRQSLGQGLEFLIYFQGNSAPDKSGLPSDRFSAERTGGSVSTLTIQRTQQEDSAVYLCASSLNRDYEQYFGPGTRLTVT.

This chain connects TRBV3-1 (or the pseudogene TRBV3-2) to TRBJ2-5; 11 bases fit TRBD2. CDR3 length equals 16 residues. V shed 1 base and J 5 bases; nucleotides not matched to a gene: 6. In germline, CDR1 is LGHDT, CDR2 YNNKEL (reference sequence). The CDR3 loop reads CASSQAVLAGVETQYF. The CDR3 region has the DNA TGTGCCAGCAGCCAAGCGGTACTAGCGGGAGTGGAGACCCAGTACTTC.

The chain couples TRBV5-4 to TRBJ1-3; TRBD1 aligns across 8 bases. The germline V gene has CDR1 SGHNT and CDR2 YYREEE (reference sequence). CDR3 length equals 16 residues. J lost 2 bases, V lost 0 bases, and 4 bases had no gene match. CDR3 in DNA: TGTGCCAGCAGCTTGGTTGGACAGGGACCTGGAAACACCATATATTTT. This codes for CASSLVGQGPGNTIYF.

J is TRBJ2-1 and V is TRBV7-6; 9 bases fit TRBD2. J gave up 15 bases and V 5 bases, and 14 bases lay outside the gene matches. The V gene's germline CDR1 is SGHVS and CDR2 FNYEAQ. CDR3 size: 14 residues. The CDR3 DNA reads TGTGCCAGCAGCCCAGAGGGCGGGAGGGCCTCTCCGTTCTTC. It translates to CASSPEGGRASPFF.

J is TRBJ1-3 and V is TRBV5-1; D perhaps matches TRBD1 (6 bases). The CDR3 spans 17 residues. The V and J ends lost 4 bases and 2 bases respectively, with 19 bases between them. The germline V gene has CDR1 SGHRS and CDR2 YFSETQ. CDR3 sequence: CASSKTQGHVPGNTIYF. The CDR3 nucleotides read TGCGCCAGCAGCAAAACGCAGGGACACGTCCCTGGAAACACCATATATTTT.

This clone was seen once. The chain couples TRBV6-5 to TRBJ1-1, with a tentative D call TRBD1 (6 bases). The V end lost 7 bases, the J end lost 1 base, and 16 bases lay between the germline ends. There are 15 residues in the CDR3. Germline CDR1 MNHEY, CDR2 SVGAGI. The CDR3 DNA reads as TGTGCCAGCACTTATGACAGGTTTGGGAACACTGAAGCTTTCTTT. Its translation: CASTYDRFGNTEAFF.

This clone occurred a few times. The rearrangement joins TRBV19 to TRBJ2-1; TRBD2 agrees at 7 bases. Per the germline V gene, CDR1 is LNHDA and CDR2 is SQIVND (reference sequence). The CDR3 sequence is 15 residues long. V shed 6 bases and J 4 bases; nucleotides not matched to a gene: 9. CDR3 coding DNA: TGTGCCAGTAGACTTCTAGCGGACCTGTACAATGAGCAGTTCTTC. This sequence encodes CASRLLADLYNEQFF.

This clone was found a few times. This chain uses TRBV5-1 with TRBJ2-1, with no clear D. From germline, CDR1 is SGHRS and CDR2 YFSETQ. This CDR3 has 16 residues. Trimming took off 4 bases at V and 4 bases at J, with 18 bases between the two ends. In nucleotides, the CDR3 is TGCGCCAGCAGCCCTTGGTGGGCCGTGGGTTACAATGAGCAGTTCTTC. Translating it yields CASSPWWAVGYNEQFF.

This clone appeared many times. The chain links TRBV3-1 (or the pseudogene TRBV3-2) to TRBJ2-7; maybe TRBD1 (5 bases). Trimming shortened V by 0 bases and J by 4 bases, and 16 bases separated the two germline ends. Germline CDR1 is LGHDT and CDR2 is YNNKEL (reference sequence). This CDR3 region has 16 residues. CDR3 residues: CASSQDRGRARYEQYF. CDR3 sequence (DNA): TGTGCCAGCAGCCAAGATCGAGGCAGGGCTAGGTACGAGCAGTACTTC.